This T cell receptor beta chain was retrieved from a study of T cell repertoires in cytomegalovirus infection. The V end was cut by 6 bases, the J end by 1 base, with 14 bases between. The germline V gene encodes CDR1 SNHLY and CDR2 FYNNEI. CDR3 length: 15 amino acids. Each CDR3 protein is one row after TCRdb ran MiXCR on the reads. The sample holds 700,000 to 950,000 distinct CDR3 sequences, about 31% seen once. Of note for this clonotype: Its antigen is still unknown.

Specimen: cultured CD8+ T cells from PBMCs, collected from culture after CMV antigen stimulation. The chain links TRBV2 to TRBJ2-3; TRBD1 or TRBD2 may be the D gene (6 bases each). This receptor was identified in a human donor in good health (CMV status not recorded). Some clones in this sample may be carry-over from other donors' samples. The CDR3 sequence: CASSPEGEGTDTQYF. CDR3 DNA: TGTGCCAGCAGCCCGGAGGGGGAGGGCACAGATACGCAGTATTTT.